This T cell receptor (beta chain) was obtained from a study of cytomegalovirus exposure and HLA in healthy donors. PCR employed 60 Vbeta and 13 Jbeta primers. Data came from immunoSEQ multiplex PCR; TCRdb stores just in-frame clones and leaves some out. The sample yields over 150,000 clones, approximately 80% seen once. Of note for this clone: At one of its ends the junction is not consistent with the germline gene, which may arise from a read error.

The CDR3 sequence is 15 residues long. The V gene's germline CDR1 is MNHNS and CDR2 SASEGT. Sequencing input: PBMCs. The clonotype was recovered from a woman between 40 and 55 years old in good health and CMV-seropositive. The V and J genes are TRBV6-1 and TRBJ2-3; D is unresolved. The CDR3 is CVSSEGPGTTDTQYF. CDR3 bases: TGTGTCAGCAGTGAAGGCCCAGGAACCACAGATACGCAGTATTTT.